This T cell receptor (beta chain) was profiled in a study of vaccination effects on CD4 cells after COVID-19. The culture ran for around nine days, and then CD4+ T cells were isolated. From March to December 2020, the person had a SARS-CoV-2 infection that was confirmed by PCR. Everyone in the study got two shots of either the BNT162b2 or mRNA-1273 vaccine. The CDR3 covers 11 residues. Trimming left V 3 bases short and J 6 bases short, with 5 bases between. Produced via immunoSEQ multiplex PCR; TCRdb's table is partial and in-frame only. The data contain some 46,000 clones, 76% of them seen just once; the ten biggest clones take up 3% to 4.5%. Of note for this clone: Its antigen remains unknown.

The sample consisted of CD4+ T cells from PBMCs cultured without peptide, taken after COVID-19 vaccination. The sequence derives from a human donor who had a prior SARS-CoV-2 infection. This chain connects TRBV12-3 or TRBV12-4 to TRBJ2-5; D is unresolved. In DNA, the CDR3 is TGTGCCAGCAGTTTTCAGAAGACCCAGTACTTC. Protein sequence: CASSFQKTQYF.